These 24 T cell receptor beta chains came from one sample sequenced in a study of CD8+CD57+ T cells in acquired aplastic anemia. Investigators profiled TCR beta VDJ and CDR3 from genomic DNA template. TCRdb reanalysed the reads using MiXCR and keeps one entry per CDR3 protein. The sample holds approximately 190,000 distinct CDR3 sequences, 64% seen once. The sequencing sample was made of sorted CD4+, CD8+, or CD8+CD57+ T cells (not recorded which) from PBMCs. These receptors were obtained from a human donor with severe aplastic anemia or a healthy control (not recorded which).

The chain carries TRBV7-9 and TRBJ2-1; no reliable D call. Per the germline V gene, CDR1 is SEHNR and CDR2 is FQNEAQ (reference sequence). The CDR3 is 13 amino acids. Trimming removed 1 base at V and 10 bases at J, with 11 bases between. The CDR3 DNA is TGTGCCAGCAGCTTAGAGGCTAAGGGCGAGCAGTTCTTC. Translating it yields CASSLEAKGEQFF.

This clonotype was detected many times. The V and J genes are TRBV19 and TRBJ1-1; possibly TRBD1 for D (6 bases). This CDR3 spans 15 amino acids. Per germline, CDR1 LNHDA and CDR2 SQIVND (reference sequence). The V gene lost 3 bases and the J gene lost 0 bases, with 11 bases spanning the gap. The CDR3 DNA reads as TGTGCCAGTAGTATGCTTACAGGGTTGAACACTGAAGCTTTCTTT. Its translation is CASSMLTGLNTEAFF.

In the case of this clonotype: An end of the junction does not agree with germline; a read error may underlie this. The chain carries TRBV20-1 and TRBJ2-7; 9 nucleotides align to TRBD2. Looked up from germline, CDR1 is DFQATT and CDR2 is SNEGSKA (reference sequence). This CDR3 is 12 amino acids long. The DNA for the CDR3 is TGCAGTGGTTCTGGCGGGGGGGGAGAGCAGCACTTC. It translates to CSGSGGGGEQHF.

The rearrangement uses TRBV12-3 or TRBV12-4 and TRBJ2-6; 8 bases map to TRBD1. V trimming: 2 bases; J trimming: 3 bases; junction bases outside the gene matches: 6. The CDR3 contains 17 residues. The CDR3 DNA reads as TGTGCCAGCAGTTTATCGGGCAGGGGGCTTGGGGCCAACGTCCTGACTTTC. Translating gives CASSLSGRGLGANVLTF.

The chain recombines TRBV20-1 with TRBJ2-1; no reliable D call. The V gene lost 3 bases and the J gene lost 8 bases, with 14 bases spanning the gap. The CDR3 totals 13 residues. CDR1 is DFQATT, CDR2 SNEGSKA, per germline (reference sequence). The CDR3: CSARSSQTDEQFF. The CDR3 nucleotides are TGCAGTGCTAGGTCCAGTCAGACGGATGAGCAGTTCTTC.

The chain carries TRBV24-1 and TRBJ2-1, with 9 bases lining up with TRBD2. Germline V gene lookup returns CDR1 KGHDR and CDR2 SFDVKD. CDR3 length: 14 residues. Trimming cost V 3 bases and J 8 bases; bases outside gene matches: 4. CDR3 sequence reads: CATSDPREGHEQFF. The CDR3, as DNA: TGTGCCACCAGTGATCCGCGGGAGGGCCATGAGCAGTTCTTC.

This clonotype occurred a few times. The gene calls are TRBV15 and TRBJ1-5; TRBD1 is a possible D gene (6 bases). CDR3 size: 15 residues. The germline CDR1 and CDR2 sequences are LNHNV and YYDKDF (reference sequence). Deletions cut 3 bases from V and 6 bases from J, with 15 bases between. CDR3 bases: TGTGCCACCAGCAGGCCGAGAGGGGGTGGTCAGCCCCAGCATTTT. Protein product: CATSRPRGGGQPQHF.

CDR3 protein: CASSPRGSGENSPLHF. The CDR3 DNA reads as TGCGCCAGCAGCCCTAGGGGGTCAGGGGAGAATTCACCCCTCCACTTT. This rearrangement joins TRBV4-1 to TRBJ1-6; a weak D match, TRBD1 (6 bases). The V gene lost 4 bases and the J gene lost 7 bases, with 17 bases spanning the gap. The germline V gene encodes CDR1 MGHRA and CDR2 YSYEKL. The CDR3 is made up of 16 amino acids.

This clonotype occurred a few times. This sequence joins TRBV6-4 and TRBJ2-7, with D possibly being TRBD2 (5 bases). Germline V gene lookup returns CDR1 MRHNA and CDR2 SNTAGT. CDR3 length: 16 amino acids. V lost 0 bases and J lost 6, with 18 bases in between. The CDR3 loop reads CASSDSMSGPECEQYF. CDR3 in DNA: TGTGCCAGCAGTGACTCGATGAGCGGTCCAGAGTGCGAGCAGTACTTC.

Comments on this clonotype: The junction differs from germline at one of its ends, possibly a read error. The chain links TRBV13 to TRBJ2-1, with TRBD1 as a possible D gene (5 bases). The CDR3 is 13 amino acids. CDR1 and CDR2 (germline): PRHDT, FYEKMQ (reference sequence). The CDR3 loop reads CASSSRQRNEQLF. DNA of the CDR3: TGTGCCAGCAGCTCTCGACAGCGCAATGAGCAGCTCTTC.

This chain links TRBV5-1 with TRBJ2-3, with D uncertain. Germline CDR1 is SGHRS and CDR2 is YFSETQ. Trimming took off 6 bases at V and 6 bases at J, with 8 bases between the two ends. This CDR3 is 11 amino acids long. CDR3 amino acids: CASTRLDTQYF. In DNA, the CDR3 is TGCGCCAGCACCAGGCTGGATACGCAGTATTTT.

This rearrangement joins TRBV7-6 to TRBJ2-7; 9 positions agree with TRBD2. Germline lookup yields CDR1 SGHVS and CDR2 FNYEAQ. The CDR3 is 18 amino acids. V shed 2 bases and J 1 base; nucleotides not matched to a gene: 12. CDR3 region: CASSLRTSVFPESYEQYF. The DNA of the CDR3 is TGTGCCAGCAGCTTACGGACTAGCGTCTTTCCCGAGTCCTACGAGCAGTACTTC.

The CDR3: CATSRPVTGAEQYF. CDR3 DNA: TGTGCCACCAGCAGACCCGTGACGGGGGCTGAGCAGTACTTC. This chain uses TRBV15 with TRBJ2-7; D may match TRBD1 or TRBD2 (6 bases each). V shed 2 bases and J shed 7 bases, with 15 bases lying between them. The length of the CDR3 is 14 residues. Germline CDR1 reads LNHNV; CDR2 reads YYDKDF (reference sequence). The full variable domain, in which reference TRBV15 and TRBJ2-7 provide the parts outside the CDR3, is DAMVIQNPRYQVTQFGKPVTLSCSQTLNHNVMYWYQQKSSQAPKLLFHYYDKDFNNEADTPDNFQSRRPNTSFCFLDIRSPGLGDTAMYLCATSRPVTGAEQYFGPGTRLTVT.

Here the CDR3 reads CRAQSSSGYTDTQYF. CDR3 sequence (DNA): TGCAGGGCGCAGTCATCTAGCGGCTACACAGATACGCAGTATTTT. J is TRBJ2-3 and V is TRBV20-1; the match to TRBD2 covers 7 bases. There are 15 residues in the CDR3. Germline lookup yields CDR1 DFQATT and CDR2 SNEGSKA (reference sequence).

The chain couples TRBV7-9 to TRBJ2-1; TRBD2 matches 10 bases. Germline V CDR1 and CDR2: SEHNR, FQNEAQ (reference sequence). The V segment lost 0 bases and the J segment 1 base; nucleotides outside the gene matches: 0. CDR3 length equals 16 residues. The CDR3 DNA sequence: TGTGCCAGCAGCTTAGCACTAGCGGGGTCCTACAATGAGCAGTTCTTC. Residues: CASSLALAGSYNEQFF.

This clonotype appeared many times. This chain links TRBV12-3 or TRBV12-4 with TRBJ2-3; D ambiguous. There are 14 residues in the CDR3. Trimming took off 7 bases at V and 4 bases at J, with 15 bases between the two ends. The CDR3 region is CASTLTLQADTQYF. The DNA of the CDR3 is TGTGCCAGCACCCTTACCCTCCAGGCAGATACGCAGTATTTT.

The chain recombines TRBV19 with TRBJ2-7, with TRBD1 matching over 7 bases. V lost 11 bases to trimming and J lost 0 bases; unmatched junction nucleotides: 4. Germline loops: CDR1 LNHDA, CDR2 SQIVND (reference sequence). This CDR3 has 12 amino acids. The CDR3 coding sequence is TGTGCCTCCGGGGACAGCTCCTACGAGCAGTACTTC. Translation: CASGDSSYEQYF.

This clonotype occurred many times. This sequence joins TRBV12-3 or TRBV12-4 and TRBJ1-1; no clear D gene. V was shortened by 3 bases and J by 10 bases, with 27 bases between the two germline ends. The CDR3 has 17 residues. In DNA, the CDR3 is TGTGCCAGCAGTTTTAGGATGGGGAGTCGCTGGCTGGATGGAGCTTTCTTT. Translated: CASSFRMGSRWLDGAFF.

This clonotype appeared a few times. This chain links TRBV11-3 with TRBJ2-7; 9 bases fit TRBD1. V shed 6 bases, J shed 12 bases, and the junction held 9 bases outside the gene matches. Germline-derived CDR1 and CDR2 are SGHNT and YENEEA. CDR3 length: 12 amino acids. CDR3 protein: CASSIGQGKRYF. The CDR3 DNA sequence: TGTGCCAGCAGTATAGGACAGGGGAAGAGGTACTTC.

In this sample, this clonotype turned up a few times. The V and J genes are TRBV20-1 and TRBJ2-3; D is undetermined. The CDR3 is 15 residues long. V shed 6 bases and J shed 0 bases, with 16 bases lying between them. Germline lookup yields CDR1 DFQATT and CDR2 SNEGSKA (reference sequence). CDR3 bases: TGCAGTGCGCAAGATAGCCAAACTAGCACAGATACGCAGTATTTT. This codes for CSAQDSQTSTDTQYF.

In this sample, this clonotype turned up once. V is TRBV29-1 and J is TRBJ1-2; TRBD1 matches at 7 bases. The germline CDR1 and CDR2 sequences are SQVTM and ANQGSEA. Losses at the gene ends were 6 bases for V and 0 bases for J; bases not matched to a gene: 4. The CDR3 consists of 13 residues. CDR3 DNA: TGCAGCGTCACAGGGGCCGCTAACTATGGCTACACCTTC. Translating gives CSVTGAANYGYTF.

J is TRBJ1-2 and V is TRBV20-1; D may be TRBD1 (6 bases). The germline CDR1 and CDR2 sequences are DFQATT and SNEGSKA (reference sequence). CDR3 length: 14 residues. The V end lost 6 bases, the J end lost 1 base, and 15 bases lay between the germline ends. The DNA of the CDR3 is TGCAGTGCCAGCAGCCAGGGGAGTAACTATGGCTACACCTTC. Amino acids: CSASSQGSNYGYTF.

In DNA form, the CDR3 reads TGTGCCAGCAGCAACGATCCGGGCCTCCCAGGACGGGGCTACACCTTC. Translated, it gives CASSNDPGLPGRGYTF. The chain combines TRBV7-9 with TRBJ1-2; D is uncertain. The CDR3 spans 16 residues. V gave up 5 bases and J gave up 8 bases, with 24 bases separating them. CDR1 and CDR2 (germline): SEHNR, FQNEAQ (reference sequence). Together with reference TRBV7-9 and TRBJ1-2, the CDR3 gives the full variable domain: DTGVSQNPRHKITKRGQNVTFRCDPISEHNRLYWYRQTLGQGPEFLTYFQNEAQLEKSRLLSDRFSAERPKGSFSTLEIQRTEQGDSAMYLCASSNDPGLPGRGYTFGSGTRLTVV.

The CDR3 spells CASSFSNLQGATEAFF. The CDR3 DNA sequence: TGTGCCAGCAGCTTCTCCAACCTACAGGGGGCAACTGAAGCTTTCTTT. This chain joins TRBV2 and TRBJ1-1; TRBD1 agrees at 9 bases. The CDR3 covers 16 residues. Germline V lookup: CDR1 SNHLY, CDR2 FYNNEI. The V segment lost 6 bases and the J segment 5 bases; nucleotides outside the gene matches: 13.